The rows below give T cell receptor beta chains drawn from one sample of a study of breast tumors, draining lymph nodes, adjacent tissues. TCRdb fed the multiplex PCR reads into MiXCR, producing one record per CDR3 protein. Of some 170,000 distinct CDR3 sequences in the sample, about 33% were seen once. The sequencing input was axillary lymph node tissue. These receptors originate from a female donor with breast cancer. Some clones in this sample may be carry-over from other donors' samples. Both conserved end residues are trimmed from each CDR3. A D gene is named only where the DNA matches it firmly. Part of the rows lack a size; the others show once, few, many or a class for expanded clones.

j_call: TRBJ1-1; d_call: -; clone_size: few; v_call: TRBV19; cdr3_aa: ASTTAMASNTEAF
j_call: TRBJ2-3; d_call: TRBD1; clone_size: -; v_call: TRBV7-8; cdr3_aa: ASSLRQGETDTQY
j_call: TRBJ2-5; d_call: -; clone_size: -; v_call: TRBV11-2; cdr3_aa: ASSLVGSAPQETQY
j_call: TRBJ2-1; d_call: TRBD1; clone_size: -; v_call: TRBV10-1; cdr3_aa: ASSGTGGRNEQF
j_call: TRBJ2-2; d_call: TRBD2; clone_size: -; v_call: TRBV27; cdr3_aa: ATPVREGRVTGELF
j_call: TRBJ2-7; d_call: TRBD1; clone_size: -; v_call: TRBV12-3/TRBV12-4; cdr3_aa: ASSNQGAVEQY
j_call: TRBJ2-7; d_call: -; clone_size: few; v_call: TRBV20-1; cdr3_aa: SARDGSREQY
j_call: TRBJ2-1; d_call: -; clone_size: -; v_call: TRBV27; cdr3_aa: ASSFLRRGQYNEQF
j_call: TRBJ1-4; d_call: -; clone_size: many; v_call: TRBV6-5; cdr3_aa: ASTDRATNEKLF
j_call: TRBJ1-3; d_call: -; clone_size: many; v_call: TRBV20-1; cdr3_aa: SASQDSSGNTIY
j_call: TRBJ1-4; d_call: -; clone_size: many; v_call: TRBV9; cdr3_aa: ASSPGGTANEKLF
j_call: TRBJ2-3; d_call: -; clone_size: -; v_call: TRBV7-9; cdr3_aa: ASSFGYREQY
j_call: TRBJ2-7; d_call: -; clone_size: -; v_call: TRBV6-2/TRBV6-3; cdr3_aa: ASSYRRAPYGQY
j_call: TRBJ1-1; d_call: TRBD1; clone_size: few; v_call: TRBV7-3; cdr3_aa: ASSFTGGSEAF
j_call: TRBJ2-6; d_call: TRBD1; clone_size: -; v_call: TRBV15; cdr3_aa: ATSSEPGTGSGANVLT
j_call: TRBJ1-6; d_call: TRBD1; clone_size: -; v_call: TRBV5-1; cdr3_aa: ASSSGGLNSPLH
j_call: TRBJ1-2; d_call: TRBD1; clone_size: many; v_call: TRBV11-2; cdr3_aa: ASSSAGQGLANYGYT
j_call: TRBJ1-2; d_call: -; clone_size: many; v_call: TRBV7-2; cdr3_aa: ASSLFTGSNYGYT
j_call: TRBJ2-2; d_call: TRBD2; clone_size: many; v_call: TRBV11-2; cdr3_aa: ASSVTSGSTGELF
j_call: TRBJ1-5; d_call: TRBD1; clone_size: many; v_call: TRBV2; cdr3_aa: ASSKTGIGNQPQH
j_call: TRBJ2-1; d_call: -; clone_size: many; v_call: TRBV20-1; cdr3_aa: SANRQGRLAEQSSYNEQF
j_call: TRBJ2-7; d_call: -; clone_size: many; v_call: TRBV4-1; cdr3_aa: ASSQLPPTDWGSEQY
j_call: TRBJ2-6; d_call: -; clone_size: many; v_call: TRBV7-2; cdr3_aa: ASTRTAGANVLT
j_call: TRBJ2-2; d_call: -; clone_size: many; v_call: TRBV5-1; cdr3_aa: ASSLFLDRRNTGELF
j_call: TRBJ1-2; d_call: -; clone_size: once; v_call: TRBV2; cdr3_aa: ASSQERRGAGGCT
j_call: TRBJ2-5; d_call: -; clone_size: many; v_call: TRBV19; cdr3_aa: ASSISRARWETQY
j_call: TRBJ2-7; d_call: TRBD1; clone_size: many; v_call: TRBV30; cdr3_aa: AWMGQGAYEQY
j_call: TRBJ2-3; d_call: -; clone_size: many; v_call: TRBV13; cdr3_aa: ASKRGLTDTQY
j_call: TRBJ2-1; d_call: -; clone_size: many; v_call: TRBV5-1; cdr3_aa: ASSFLAESYNEQF
j_call: TRBJ1-4; d_call: -; clone_size: many; v_call: TRBV6-5; cdr3_aa: ASRGVGAGSNEKLF
j_call: TRBJ2-7; d_call: -; clone_size: many; v_call: TRBV7-9; cdr3_aa: ASSLRSHFYEQY
j_call: TRBJ2-1; d_call: -; clone_size: many; v_call: TRBV10-1; cdr3_aa: ASSEWVGDEQF
j_call: TRBJ2-7; d_call: TRBD2; clone_size: many; v_call: TRBV7-2; cdr3_aa: ASSRGVYEQY
j_call: TRBJ2-1; d_call: TRBD2; clone_size: -; v_call: TRBV13; cdr3_aa: ASSLGTSGGGGQF
j_call: TRBJ1-2; d_call: -; clone_size: many; v_call: TRBV24-1; cdr3_aa: ATSDFGEGPYGYT
j_call: TRBJ2-4; d_call: -; clone_size: -; v_call: TRBV14; cdr3_aa: ASSQGGGPIAKNIQY
j_call: TRBJ2-5; d_call: -; clone_size: many; v_call: TRBV29-1; cdr3_aa: SVPTGETQY
j_call: TRBJ2-7; d_call: TRBD1; clone_size: many; v_call: TRBV5-8; cdr3_aa: ASSLQTGGLYEQY
j_call: TRBJ2-3; d_call: TRBD2; clone_size: -; v_call: TRBV24-1; cdr3_aa: ATRTSGSTDTQY
j_call: TRBJ1-5; d_call: -; clone_size: -; v_call: TRBV12-3/TRBV12-4; cdr3_aa: ASSLGRGGQPQH
j_call: TRBJ2-2; d_call: -; clone_size: many; v_call: TRBV12-3/TRBV12-4; cdr3_aa: ASSLDRNTGELF
j_call: TRBJ2-3; d_call: TRBD2; clone_size: -; v_call: TRBV13; cdr3_aa: ASSIGLAGGTDTQY
j_call: TRBJ2-2; d_call: -; clone_size: -; v_call: TRBV19; cdr3_aa: ARVHVQGGTGELF
j_call: TRBJ1-6; d_call: -; clone_size: -; v_call: TRBV5-6; cdr3_aa: ASSKTGAWGYSPLH
j_call: TRBJ2-6; d_call: -; clone_size: once; v_call: TRBV25-1; cdr3_aa: ASSPPPRPYVLT
j_call: TRBJ2-7; d_call: -; clone_size: many; v_call: TRBV6-1; cdr3_aa: ASRINYEQY
j_call: TRBJ2-7; d_call: -; clone_size: many; v_call: TRBV5-6; cdr3_aa: ASSPARGHEQY
j_call: TRBJ2-7; d_call: TRBD1; clone_size: many; v_call: TRBV24-1; cdr3_aa: ATSAGQAVYEQY
j_call: TRBJ2-7; d_call: TRBD1; clone_size: -; v_call: TRBV29-1; cdr3_aa: SVRAGQGSYEQY
j_call: TRBJ2-2; d_call: -; clone_size: many; v_call: TRBV5-6; cdr3_aa: ASSSGPGGSNTGELF
j_call: TRBJ1-5; d_call: -; clone_size: many; v_call: TRBV27; cdr3_aa: ASSLSILGQPQH
j_call: TRBJ2-1; d_call: TRBD1; clone_size: many; v_call: TRBV5-1; cdr3_aa: ASSLAGQQGAYNEQF
j_call: TRBJ2-5; d_call: TRBD1; clone_size: -; v_call: TRBV7-9; cdr3_aa: ASSTGGVPLGETQY
j_call: TRBJ1-2; d_call: TRBD1; clone_size: -; v_call: TRBV29-1; cdr3_aa: SVGQGDNYGYT
j_call: TRBJ1-2; d_call: TRBD1; clone_size: many; v_call: TRBV20-1; cdr3_aa: SAPLLDRGPDYGYT